Sequencing of this TCR beta chain was carried out in a study of T cell responses to AZD1222 COVID-19 vaccine. Broader study findings: White British donors predominated, females outnumbered males, and clonal diversity was possibly underestimated. Close to half of spike-specific TCRs reportedly recognize unmutated variant regions.

Libraries were prepared by immunoSEQ multiplex PCR; TCRdb keeps only in-frame clonotypes and omits some of them. The table records about 83,000 clones, 70% to 90% of them present only once. To note about this clone: Antigen unknown.

The CDR3 totals 17 residues. CDR1 is SGHDN, CDR2 FVKESK, per germline. V trimming: 0 bases; J trimming: 7 bases; junction bases outside the gene matches: 12. Here the sequenced sample was peripheral blood, taken 28 days after the second AZD1222 dose. The receptor comes from an adult who received the AZD1222 COVID-19 vaccine. The chain employs TRBV14 and TRBJ2-7; 10 nucleotides align to TRBD2. CDR3 DNA sequence: TGTGCCAGCAGCCAAGATCTCCCGGGACTAGCGTCCGGAGAGCAGTACTTC. Its protein is CASSQDLPGLASGEQYF. The full variable domain, rest sourced from reference TRBV14 and TRBJ2-7, is EAGVTQFPSHSVIEKGQTVTLRCDPISGHDNLYWYRRVMGKEIKFLLHFVKESKQDESGMPNNRFLAERTGGTYSTLKVQPAELEDSGVYFCASSQDLPGLASGEQYFGPGTRLTVT.